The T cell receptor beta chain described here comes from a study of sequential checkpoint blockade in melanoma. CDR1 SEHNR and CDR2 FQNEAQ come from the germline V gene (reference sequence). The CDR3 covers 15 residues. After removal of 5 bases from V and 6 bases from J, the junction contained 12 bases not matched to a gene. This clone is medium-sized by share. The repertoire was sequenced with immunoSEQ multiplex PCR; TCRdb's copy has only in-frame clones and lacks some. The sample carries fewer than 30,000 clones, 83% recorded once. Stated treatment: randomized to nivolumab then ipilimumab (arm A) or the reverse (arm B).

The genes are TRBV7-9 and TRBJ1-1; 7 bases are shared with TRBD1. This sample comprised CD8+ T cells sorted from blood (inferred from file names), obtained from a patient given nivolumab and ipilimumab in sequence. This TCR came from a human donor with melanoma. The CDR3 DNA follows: TGTGCCAGCAGCCCCTTACAGGGGCCCCGAGCTGAAGCTTTCTTT. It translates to CASSPLQGPRAEAFF.